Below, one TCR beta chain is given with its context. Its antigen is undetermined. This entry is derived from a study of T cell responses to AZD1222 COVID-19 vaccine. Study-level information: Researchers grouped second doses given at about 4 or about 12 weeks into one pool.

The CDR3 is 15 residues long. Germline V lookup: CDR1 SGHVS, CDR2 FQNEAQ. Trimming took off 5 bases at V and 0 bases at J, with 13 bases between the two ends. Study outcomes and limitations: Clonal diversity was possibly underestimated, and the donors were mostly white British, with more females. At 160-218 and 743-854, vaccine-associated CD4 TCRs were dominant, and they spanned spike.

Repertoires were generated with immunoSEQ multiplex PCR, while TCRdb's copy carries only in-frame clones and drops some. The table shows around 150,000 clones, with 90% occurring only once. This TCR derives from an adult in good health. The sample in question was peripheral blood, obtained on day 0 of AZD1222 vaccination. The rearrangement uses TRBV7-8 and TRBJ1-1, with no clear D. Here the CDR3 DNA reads TGTGCCAGCAGCCCAAGGGCGGTAATGAACACTGAAGCTTTCTTT. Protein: CASSPRAVMNTEAFF.